The next 3 T cell receptor beta chains were all read from a single sample in a study of ipilimumab plus nivolumab after autologous stem cell transplantation (dated by TCRdb to about 2021). The library was built by means of the immunoSEQ multiplex PCR assay. What TCRdb holds here is the immuneACCESS table cut down to in-frame rearrangements. Part of the clones is not present; checked against another copy, under half of the missing clones reflect an unresolved V gene, and the others are unexplained. The sample yields about 19,000 clones; 81% were counted once. The ten largest clones add up to 6% to 7% of the sample. This specimen was PBMCs, taken in a trial of ipilimumab plus nivolumab as post-transplant consolidation. Receptors were obtained from a male donor with diffuse large B-cell lymphoma.

The chain is built from TRBV5-1 and TRBJ2-4; 7 bases agree with TRBD1. CDR1 and CDR2 (germline): SGHRS, YFSETQ. The CDR3 has 14 residues. V gave up 7 bases and J gave up 8 bases; unmatched junction bases: 12. The DNA of the CDR3 is TGCGCCAGCCGTCTACAGGACAGGAACGACATTCAGTACTTC. It encodes CASRLQDRNDIQYF.

The V gene is TRBV10-3, the J gene TRBJ2-3, with TRBD1 matching 10 bases. The ends lost 4 bases at V and 3 bases at J; junction bases unmatched: 1. This CDR3 has 14 amino acids. In germline, CDR1 is ENHRY, CDR2 SYGVKD. The chain's CDR3 is CAISGQGATDTQYF. In nucleotides, the CDR3 is TGTGCCATCAGTGGACAGGGGGCAACAGATACGCAGTATTTT.

This clone was seen once. The chain uses TRBV5-1 and TRBJ1-6, with 8 bases that match TRBD1. This CDR3 region has 15 residues. V lost 0 bases, J lost 6 bases, and 2 bases stayed unmatched. Germline CDR1 reads SGHRS; CDR2 reads YFSETQ. CDR3 region: CASSLGQGSNSPLHF. The CDR3 DNA reads TGCGCCAGCAGCTTGGGACAGGGGTCTAATTCACCCCTCCACTTT.